Shown below are 8 T cell receptor beta chains from a single sample sequenced in a study of blood T cells in healthy people across ages. The second PCR ran about 6 to 11 cycles with a sample-barcoded 5' primer and J-beta primers. Using its own MiXCR run on the 5' RACE reads, TCRdb lists one record per CDR3 protein. The repertoire holds just under 900,000 distinct CDR3 sequences, with 25% to 35% as singletons. The sample taken for sequencing was blood. The receptors come from a woman of 80 years or more in good health.

This clonotype has at least ten counts. This chain joins TRBV6-1 and TRBJ2-3, with TRBD1 matching over 12 bases. J lost 0 bases, V lost 5 bases, and 18 bases had no gene match. The CDR3 covers 21 residues. Germline loops: CDR1 MNHNS, CDR2 SASEGT. CDR3 region: CASSPKPPGQGAVSSTDTQYF. CDR3 DNA sequence: TGTGCCAGCAGTCCAAAACCCCCGGGACAGGGGGCGGTTTCAAGCACAGATACGCAGTATTTT.

The chain combines TRBV20-1 with TRBJ2-5; 9 nucleotides align to TRBD1. This CDR3 has 14 amino acids. Losses at the gene ends were 6 bases for V and 9 bases for J; bases not matched to a gene: 14. The germline CDR1 and CDR2 sequences are DFQATT and SNEGSKA (reference sequence). The CDR3 loop is CSALSRDRALAQYF. The DNA for the CDR3 is TGCAGTGCCCTCAGCAGGGACAGGGCGTTGGCCCAGTACTTC.

This clonotype showed up many times. The chain combines TRBV28 with TRBJ2-3; D gene uncertain. Germline V gene sequence: CDR1 MDHEN, CDR2 SYDVKM. V was trimmed by 1 base and J by 4 bases, leaving 15 bases between them. The CDR3 extends over 16 amino acids. This chain's CDR3 is CASSLYPRKAADTQYF. CDR3 DNA: TGTGCCAGCAGTTTATATCCCCGGAAGGCAGCAGATACGCAGTATTTT.

In its sample, this clonotype was seen once. The gene calls are TRBV20-1 and TRBJ2-1; 12 nucleotides match TRBD1. With the DNA end fitting TRBJ2-7 better, the J assignment may be wrong. CDR1 DFQATT and CDR2 SNEGSKA come from the germline V gene (reference sequence). This CDR3 comprises 14 residues. CDR3 DNA sequence: TGCAGTGCTCTAGCCGGGACAGGGGGCGACGAGCAGTACTTC. It is translated as CSALAGTGGDEQYF.

Details on this clonotype: The junction differs from germline at one of its ends, possibly a read error. The V and J genes are TRBV5-6 and TRBJ1-4; D is unclear. This CDR3 is 14 amino acids long. Germline CDR1 is SGHDT and CDR2 is YYEEEE. The CDR3 DNA follows: TGTGCCAGCAGCTTGGGCAGGCATAATGGAAAACTGTTTTTT. Its translation is CASSLGRHNGKLFF.

The chain is built from TRBV24-1 and TRBJ2-2; possible D gene TRBD2, 6 bases. This CDR3 contains 12 residues. Per germline, CDR1 KGHDR and CDR2 SFDVKD. V lost 8 bases and J lost 5, with 8 bases in between. CDR3 DNA sequence: TGTGCCACCACGGGAGAGACCGGGGAGCTGTTTTTT. Protein: CATTGETGELFF.

The chain is built from TRBV9 and TRBJ1-6; 7 bases are a match to TRBD1. Germline values: CDR1 SGDLS, CDR2 YYNGEE. This CDR3 region has 14 residues. V trimming: 3 bases; J trimming: 13 bases; junction bases outside the gene matches: 10. In nucleotides, the CDR3 is TGTGCCAGCAGCGCTGGACAGGTCTCGGGCCCCCTCCACTTT. Protein product: CASSAGQVSGPLHF.

In its sample, this clonotype was seen many times. The chain combines TRBV10-2 with TRBJ1-5; D might be TRBD1 (6 bases). CDR3 length: 13 residues. V lost 7 bases and J lost 3, with 10 bases in between. CDR1 is WSHSY and CDR2 is SAAADI in the germline V gene. The CDR3 region has the DNA TGCGCCAGCACTTACAGGGTCAATCAGCCCCAGCATTTT. Translating gives CASTYRVNQPQHF.